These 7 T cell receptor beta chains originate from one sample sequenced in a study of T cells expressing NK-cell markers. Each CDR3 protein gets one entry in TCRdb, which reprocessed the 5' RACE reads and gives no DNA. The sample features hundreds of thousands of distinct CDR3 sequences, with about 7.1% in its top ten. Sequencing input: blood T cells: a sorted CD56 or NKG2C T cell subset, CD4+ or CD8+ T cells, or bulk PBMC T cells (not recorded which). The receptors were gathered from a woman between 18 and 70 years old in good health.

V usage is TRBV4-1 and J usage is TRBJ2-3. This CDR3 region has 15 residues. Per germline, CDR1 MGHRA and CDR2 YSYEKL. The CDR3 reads CASSQDIRVQDTQYF.

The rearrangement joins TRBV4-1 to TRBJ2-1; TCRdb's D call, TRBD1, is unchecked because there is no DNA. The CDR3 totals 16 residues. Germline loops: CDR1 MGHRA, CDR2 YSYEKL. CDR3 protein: CASSQEWTGVKNEQFF.

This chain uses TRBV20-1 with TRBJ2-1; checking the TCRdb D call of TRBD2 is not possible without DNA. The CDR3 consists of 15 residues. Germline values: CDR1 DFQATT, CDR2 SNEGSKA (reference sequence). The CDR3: CSASASASSYNEQFF.

Here the CDR3 reads CASSPGSPNTGELFF. The genes are TRBV5-1 and TRBJ2-2; the D call of TRBD1 rests on TCRdb alone, since no DNA is present to check it. The germline gives CDR1 SGHRS, CDR2 YFSETQ. The CDR3 totals 15 residues.

The CDR3 loop is CASSTFGLAGMSYNEQFF. This chain connects TRBV27 to TRBJ2-1; TCRdb gives TRBD2 as the D gene, but with no DNA this cannot be confirmed. Looked up from germline, CDR1 is MNHEY and CDR2 is SMNVEV (reference sequence). CDR3 length equals 18 residues.

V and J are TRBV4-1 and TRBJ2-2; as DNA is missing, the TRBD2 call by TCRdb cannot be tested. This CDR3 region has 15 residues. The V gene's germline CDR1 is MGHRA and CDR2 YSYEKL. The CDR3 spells CASRDTGLEAGELFF.

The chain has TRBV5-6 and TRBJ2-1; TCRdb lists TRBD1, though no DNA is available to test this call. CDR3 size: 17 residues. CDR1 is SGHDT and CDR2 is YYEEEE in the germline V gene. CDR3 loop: CASSLARGTGGSNEQFF.